These T cell receptor beta chains were read from a single sample in a study of CD8 T cells in ankylosing spondylitis. TCRdb called the 5' RACE reads again in MiXCR, with one record for every CDR3 protein. This table holds about 320,000 distinct CDR3 sequences, roughly 10% found once. The sequenced material came from blood, either unsorted or a sorted T cell fraction (not recorded which). The receptor set was obtained from a female donor with ankylosing spondylitis or in good health (not recorded which). The CDR3 runs from the conserved cysteine through the conserved F or W. The D gene is left open where the match is weak. A clone size is listed for some rows: how often the clone was seen (once, few, many), or a class if it is expanded.

.	TRBV2	many	TRBJ1-5	CASSASGIRSNQPQHF	TGTGCCAGCTCCGCATCAGGGATCCGTAGCAATCAGCCCCAGCATTTT
TRBD1	TRBV20-1	many	TRBJ1-1	CSAGRQGGTEAFF	TGCAGTGCTGGCAGACAGGGAGGCACTGAAGCTTTCTTT
.	TRBV12-3/TRBV12-4	many	TRBJ1-2	CASSLGVRGNYGYTF	TGTGCCAGCAGTTTAGGGGTCAGGGGTAACTATGGCTACACCTTC
.	TRBV7-2	many	TRBJ1-6	CASSLSLSSPLHF	TGTGCCAGCAGCTTAAGTCTAAGTTCACCCCTCCACTTT
.	TRBV4-2	.	TRBJ1-3	CAGSRLGAGNTIYF	TGTGCCGGCAGTCGATTAGGGGCTGGAAACACCATATATTTT
.	TRBV20-1	.	TRBJ1-4	CSARVGPEKLFF	TGCAGTGCTAGAGTTGGACCCGAAAAACTGTTTTTT
TRBD2	TRBV20-1	many	TRBJ2-2	CSARDARRGAGGTGELFF	TGCAGTGCTAGAGATGCGCGACGGGGCGCGGGAGGTACCGGGGAGCTGTTTTTT
.	TRBV7-6	.	TRBJ1-1	CASSLTVSMNTEAFF	TGTGCCAGCAGCTTGACAGTTTCGATGAACACTGAAGCTTTCTTT
TRBD1	TRBV7-9	.	TRBJ1-5	CASSPGQGRLVNQPQHF	TGTGCCAGCAGCCCGGGACAGGGAAGGCTGGTCAATCAGCCCCAGCATTTT
.	TRBV7-2	many	TRBJ1-2	CASSFLGGVSTF	TGTGCCAGCAGCTTCCTTGGAGGGGTCTCCACCTTC
.	TRBV27	many	TRBJ2-7	CASTSYEQYF	TGTGCCAGCACATCCTACGAGCAGTACTTC
TRBD2	TRBV7-2	.	TRBJ2-3	CASSLVAGGLTDTQYF	TGTGCCAGCAGCTTAGTTGCGGGAGGATTGACAGATACGCAGTATTTT
.	TRBV10-3	many	TRBJ1-5	CAISRDSNQPQHF	TGTGCCATCAGTAGGGACAGCAATCAGCCCCAGCATTTT
.	TRBV20-1	many	TRBJ1-1	CSARGTHQQAFF	TGCAGTGCTAGAGGTACTCACCAGCAAGCTTTCTTT
TRBD2	TRBV24-1	many	TRBJ2-3	CATSLGAGAGDTQYF	TGTGCCACCAGTTTAGGAGCGGGAGCCGGAGATACGCAGTATTTT
TRBD1	TRBV27	many	TRBJ1-4	CASSRTGAGEKLFF	TGTGCCAGCAGTCGGACAGGGGCAGGCGAAAAACTGTTTTTT
TRBD2	TRBV29-1	many	TRBJ2-3	CSVTGLAGGTDTQYF	TGCAGCGTCACAGGACTAGCGGGTGGGACAGATACGCAGTATTTT
TRBD2	TRBV5-1	few	TRBJ2-5	CASRPTSGETQYF	TGCGCCAGCAGGCCTACTAGCGGAGAGACCCAGTACTTC
.	TRBV7-2	many	TRBJ1-2	CASSPRTATNYGYTF	TGTGCCAGCAGCCCAAGGACAGCAACTAACTATGGCTACACCTTC
.	TRBV29-1	few	TRBJ1-1	CSARDFEAFF	TGCAGCGCCCGGGACTTTGAAGCTTTCTTT
.	TRBV20-1	many	TRBJ2-7	CSARDLGRISYEQYF	TGCAGTGCTAGAGATTTGGGCAGAATCTCCTACGAGCAGTACTTC
.	TRBV29-1	many	TRBJ2-6	CSARVSGANVLTF	TGCAGCGCCCGGGTATCTGGGGCCAACGTCCTGACTTTC
.	TRBV9	.	TRBJ2-3	CASSGDGEGDTQYF	TGTGCCAGCAGCGGCGACGGTGAGGGAGATACGCAGTATTTT
.	TRBV12-3/TRBV12-4	many	TRBJ2-1	CASSLAAVSYNEQFF	TGTGCCAGCAGTTTAGCAGCGGTCTCCTACAATGAGCAGTTCTTC
TRBD2	TRBV7-3	.	TRBJ2-3	CASSSGTSGNTQYF	TGTGCCAGCAGCTCCGGGACTAGCGGTAATACGCAGTATTTT
TRBD2	TRBV6-1	many	TRBJ2-7	CASSLSGTSSYEQYF	TGTGCCAGCAGCCTTTCCGGGACTAGCTCCTACGAGCAGTACTTC
TRBD2	TRBV6-2/TRBV6-3	.	TRBJ2-7	CATDHWAGEPIEQYF	TGTGCCACCGATCACTGGGCGGGAGAACCCATCGAGCAGTACTTC
TRBD1	TRBV6-5	.	TRBJ2-7	CASSYDRGQRYEQYF	TGTGCCAGCAGTTACGACAGGGGACAACGATACGAGCAGTACTTC
.	TRBV5-6	many	TRBJ2-5	CASSFLRPQETQYF	TGTGCCAGCAGCTTCCTAAGGCCCCAAGAGACCCAGTACTTC
TRBD2	TRBV29-1	many	TRBJ2-2	CSVVAGVSTGELFF	TGCAGCGTTGTAGCGGGAGTCAGCACCGGGGAGCTGTTTTTT
TRBD1	TRBV20-1	.	TRBJ1-5	CSARRQGSSNQPQHF	TGCAGTGCTAGAAGACAGGGGAGCAGCAATCAGCCCCAGCATTTT
.	TRBV20-1	many	TRBJ2-1	CSVNSWSSYNEQFF	TGCAGTGTCAACTCCTGGAGCTCCTACAATGAGCAGTTCTTC
TRBD1	TRBV20-1	many	TRBJ2-7	CSARDRDRLYEQYF	TGCAGTGCTAGAGATCGGGACAGGTTATACGAGCAGTACTTC
TRBD1	TRBV12-3/TRBV12-4	.	TRBJ2-7	CASSRQGWPTYEQYF	TGTGCCAGCAGTCGACAGGGCTGGCCTACCTACGAGCAGTACTTC
.	TRBV6-5	many	TRBJ2-2	CASSFSMLNGELFF	TGTGCCAGCAGTTTTTCTATGTTAAACGGGGAGCTGTTTTTT
.	TRBV5-4	many	TRBJ2-3	CASSLLAESDTQYF	TGTGCCAGCAGCTTGCTAGCCGAATCAGATACGCAGTATTTT
.	TRBV9	many	TRBJ2-5	CASSATGSRETQYF	TGTGCCAGCAGCGCCACCGGGAGTAGGGAGACCCAGTACTTC
.	TRBV3-1	.	TRBJ1-1	CASSQRTDGLLMNTEAFF	TGTGCCAGCAGCCAACGGACCGATGGACTCTTGATGAACACTGAAGCTTTCTTT
.	TRBV5-1	few	TRBJ2-7	CASSWGAGTEAYEQYF	TGCGCCAGCAGCTGGGGGGCCGGGACAGAAGCCTACGAGCAGTACTTC
TRBD1	TRBV20-1	many	TRBJ1-5	CSPGQGDQPQHF	TGCAGTCCGGGACAGGGGGATCAGCCCCAGCATTTT
.	TRBV28	many	TRBJ2-5	CASSLGRDPTLGYF	TGTGCCAGCAGTTTAGGCCGGGACCCGACGTTAGGGTACTTC
.	TRBV15	few	TRBJ1-2	CATSYRGRADYGYTF	TGTGCCACCAGCTACCGGGGGAGGGCGGACTATGGCTACACCTTC
TRBD2	TRBV7-2	many	TRBJ2-3	CASSLASGNAWDTQYF	TGTGCCAGCAGCTTAGCTAGCGGGAACGCCTGGGATACGCAGTATTTT
TRBD1	TRBV20-1	many	TRBJ1-2	CSARGRDRGLQGYTF	TGCAGTGCTAGAGGCCGGGACAGGGGTTTACAGGGCTACACCTTC
TRBD1	TRBV5-1	.	TRBJ1-1	CASSFGQGAANTEAFF	TGCGCCAGCAGCTTTGGACAGGGCGCTGCGAACACTGAAGCTTTCTTT
TRBD1	TRBV7-2	many	TRBJ1-1	CASSSWDRGGTEAFF	TGTGCCAGCAGCTCCTGGGACAGGGGTGGCACTGAAGCTTTCTTT
TRBD1	TRBV20-1	few	TRBJ2-1	CSASGPRTGFNEQFF	TGCAGTGCTAGTGGGCCGCGGACAGGGTTTAATGAGCAGTTCTTC
TRBD1	TRBV19	few	TRBJ2-1	CASSSDRGGWNEQFF	TGTGCCAGTAGTTCGGACAGGGGGGGTTGGAATGAGCAGTTCTTC
TRBD2	TRBV20-1	many	TRBJ2-1	CSERGLNRNEQFF	TGCAGTGAAAGGGGACTAAATCGAAATGAGCAGTTCTTC
.	TRBV5-1	few	TRBJ2-3	CASSLAETASTDTQYF	TGCGCCAGCAGCTTGGCCGAGACAGCTAGCACAGATACGCAGTATTTT
.	TRBV28	many	TRBJ1-1	CASSYQVAFF	TGTGCCAGCAGTTACCAAGTGGCTTTCTTT
.	TRBV20-1	many	TRBJ2-1	CSARDPVGVIRNEQFF	TGCAGTGCTAGAGATCCGGTTGGGGTTATTAGGAATGAGCAGTTCTTC